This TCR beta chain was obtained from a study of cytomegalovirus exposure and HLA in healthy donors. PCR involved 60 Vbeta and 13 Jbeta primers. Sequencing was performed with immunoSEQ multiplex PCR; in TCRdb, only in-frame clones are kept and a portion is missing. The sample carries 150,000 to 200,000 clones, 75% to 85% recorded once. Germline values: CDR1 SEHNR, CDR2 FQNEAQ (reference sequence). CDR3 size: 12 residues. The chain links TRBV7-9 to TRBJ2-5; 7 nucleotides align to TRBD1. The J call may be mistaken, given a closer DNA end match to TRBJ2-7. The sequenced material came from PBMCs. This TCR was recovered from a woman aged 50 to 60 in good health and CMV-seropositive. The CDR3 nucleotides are TGTGCCAGCAGCCGTCGACAGGGCGAGCAGTACTTC. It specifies CASSRRQGEQYF.